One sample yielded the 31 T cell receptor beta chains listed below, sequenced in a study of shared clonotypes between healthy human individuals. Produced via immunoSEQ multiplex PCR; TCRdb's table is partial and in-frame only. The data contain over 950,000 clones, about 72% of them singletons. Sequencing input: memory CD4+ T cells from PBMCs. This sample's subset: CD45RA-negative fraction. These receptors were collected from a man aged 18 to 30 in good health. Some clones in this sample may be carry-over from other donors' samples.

This CDR3 is CASSHRSNQETQYF. The CDR3 DNA reads TGTGCCAGCAGTCACCGATCCAACCAAGAGACCCAGTACTTC. The chain couples TRBV9 to TRBJ2-5, with D uncertain. Per the germline V gene, CDR1 is SGDLS and CDR2 is YYNGEE. The CDR3 is made up of 14 amino acids. V gave up 5 bases and J gave up 0 bases, with 11 bases separating them.

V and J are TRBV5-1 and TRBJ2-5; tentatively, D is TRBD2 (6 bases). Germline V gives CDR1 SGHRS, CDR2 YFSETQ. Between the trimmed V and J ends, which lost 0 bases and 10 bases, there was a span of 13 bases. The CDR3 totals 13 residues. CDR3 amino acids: CASSLVAGRDQYF. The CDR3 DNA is TGCGCCAGCAGCTTGGTGGCCGGGAGAGACCAGTACTTC. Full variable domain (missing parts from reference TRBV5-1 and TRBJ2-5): KAGVTQTPRYLIKTRGQQVTLSCSPISGHRSVSWYQQTPGQGLQFLFEYFSETQRNKGNFPGRFSGRQFSNSRSEMNVSTLELGDSALYLCASSLVAGRDQYFGPGTRLLVL.

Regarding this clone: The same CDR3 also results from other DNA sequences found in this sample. The CDR3 sequence: CASSLTGPTNEKLFF. CDR3 nucleotides: TGCGCCAGCAGCTTAACAGGCCCAACTAATGAAAAACTGTTTTTT. This chain uses TRBV5-1 with TRBJ1-4, with a tentative D call TRBD1 (5 bases). CDR1 SGHRS and CDR2 YFSETQ come from the germline V gene. CDR3 length: 15 amino acids. The V end lost 2 bases, the J end lost 0 bases, and 8 bases lay between the germline ends. Filled out from reference TRBV5-1 and TRBJ1-4, the complete variable domain reads KAGVTQTPRYLIKTRGQQVTLSCSPISGHRSVSWYQQTPGQGLQFLFEYFSETQRNKGNFPGRFSGRQFSNSRSEMNVSTLELGDSALYLCASSLTGPTNEKLFFGSGTQLSVL.

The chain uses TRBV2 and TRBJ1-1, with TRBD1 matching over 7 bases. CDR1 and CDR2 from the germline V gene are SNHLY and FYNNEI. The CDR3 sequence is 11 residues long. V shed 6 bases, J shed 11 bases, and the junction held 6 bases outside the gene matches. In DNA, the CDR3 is TGTGCCAGCAGCGCGGGACAGCACGCTTTCTTT. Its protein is CASSAGQHAFF.

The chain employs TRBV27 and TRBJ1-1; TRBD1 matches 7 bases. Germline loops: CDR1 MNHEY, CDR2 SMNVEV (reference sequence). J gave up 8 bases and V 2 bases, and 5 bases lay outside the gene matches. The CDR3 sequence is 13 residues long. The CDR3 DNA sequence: TGTGCCAGCAGTTTACGTCAGACAGGGGAAGCTTTCTTT. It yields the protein CASSLRQTGEAFF.

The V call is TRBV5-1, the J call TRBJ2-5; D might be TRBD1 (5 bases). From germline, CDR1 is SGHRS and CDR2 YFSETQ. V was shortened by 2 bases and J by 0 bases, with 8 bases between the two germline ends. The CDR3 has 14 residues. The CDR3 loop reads CASSFAGNQETQYF. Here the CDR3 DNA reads TGCGCCAGCAGCTTTGCAGGGAACCAAGAGACCCAGTACTTC.

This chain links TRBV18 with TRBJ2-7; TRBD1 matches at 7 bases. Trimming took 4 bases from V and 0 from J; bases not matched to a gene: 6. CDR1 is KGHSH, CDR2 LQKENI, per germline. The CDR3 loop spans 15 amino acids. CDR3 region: CASSLRDSHSYEQYF. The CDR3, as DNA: TGTGCCAGCTCACTACGGGACAGCCACTCCTACGAGCAGTACTTC. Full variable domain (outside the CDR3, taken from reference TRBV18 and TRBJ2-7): NAGVMQNPRHLVRRRGQEARLRCSPMKGHSHVYWYRQLPEEGLKFMVYLQKENIIDESGMPKERFSAEFPKEGPSILRIQQVVRGDSAAYFCASSLRDSHSYEQYFGPGTRLTVT.

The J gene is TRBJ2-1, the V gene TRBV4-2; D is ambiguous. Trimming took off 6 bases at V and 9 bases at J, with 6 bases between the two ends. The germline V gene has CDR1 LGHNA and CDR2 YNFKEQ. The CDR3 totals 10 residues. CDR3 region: CASREFEQFF. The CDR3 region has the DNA TGTGCCAGCAGGGAGTTTGAGCAGTTCTTC.

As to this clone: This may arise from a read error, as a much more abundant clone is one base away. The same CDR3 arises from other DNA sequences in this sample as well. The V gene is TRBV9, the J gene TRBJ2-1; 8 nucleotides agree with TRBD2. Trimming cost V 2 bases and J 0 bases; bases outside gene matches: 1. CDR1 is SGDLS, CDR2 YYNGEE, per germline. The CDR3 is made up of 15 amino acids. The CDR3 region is CASSVSGSSYNEQFF. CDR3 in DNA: TGTGCCAGCAGCGTCAGCGGGAGCTCCTACAATGAGCAGTTCTTC.

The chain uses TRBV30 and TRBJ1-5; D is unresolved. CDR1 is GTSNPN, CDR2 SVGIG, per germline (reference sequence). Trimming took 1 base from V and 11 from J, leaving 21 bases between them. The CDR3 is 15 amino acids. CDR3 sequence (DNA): TGTGCCTGGAGTGGGGAGCAAGTCCGGCTTATGGCCCAGCATTTT. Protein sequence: CAWSGEQVRLMAQHF. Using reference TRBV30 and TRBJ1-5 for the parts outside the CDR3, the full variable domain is SQTIHQWPATLVQPVGSPLSLECTVEGTSNPNLYWYRQAAGRGLQLLFYSVGIGQISSEVPQNLSASRPQDRQFILSSKKLLLSDSGFYLCAWSGEQVRLMAQHFGDGTRLSIL.

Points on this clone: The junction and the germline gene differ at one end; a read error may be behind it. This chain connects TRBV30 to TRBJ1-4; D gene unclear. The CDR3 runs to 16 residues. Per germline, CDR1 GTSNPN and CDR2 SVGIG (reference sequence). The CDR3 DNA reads TGTGCCCGGAGTGTAGCTGCCCACGCAACTAATGAAGAACTGTCTTTT. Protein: CARSVAAHATNEELSF.

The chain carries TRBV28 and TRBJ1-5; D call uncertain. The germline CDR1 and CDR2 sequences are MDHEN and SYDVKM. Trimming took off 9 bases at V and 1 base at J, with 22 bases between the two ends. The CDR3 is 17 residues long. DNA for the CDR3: TGTGCCAGTCACGTTGTGGGCTCCCGAGGAAGCAATCAGCCCCAGCATTTT. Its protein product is CASHVVGSRGSNQPQHF.

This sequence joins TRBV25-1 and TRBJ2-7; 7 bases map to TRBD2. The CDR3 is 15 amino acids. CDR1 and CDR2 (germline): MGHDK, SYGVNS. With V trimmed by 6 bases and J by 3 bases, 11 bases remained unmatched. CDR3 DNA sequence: TGTGCCAGCAGGGGGGGTGGCGGGAGTTTCTACGAGCAGTACTTC. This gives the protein CASRGGGGSFYEQYF.

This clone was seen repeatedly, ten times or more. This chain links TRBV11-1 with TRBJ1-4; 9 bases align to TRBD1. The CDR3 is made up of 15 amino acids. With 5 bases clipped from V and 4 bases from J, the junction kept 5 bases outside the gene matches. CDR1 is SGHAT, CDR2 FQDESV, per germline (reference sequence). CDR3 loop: CASSPRDRVNEKLFF. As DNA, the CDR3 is TGTGCCAGCAGCCCCCGGGACAGGGTTAATGAAAAACTGTTTTTT.

CDR3 bases: TGTGCCAGCAGCTTATTCGGAACGTTCCGGGCAGATACGCAGTATTTT. Its protein product is CASSLFGTFRADTQYF. The gene calls are TRBV5-5 and TRBJ2-3; D is ambiguous. Per the germline V gene, CDR1 is SGHKS and CDR2 is YYEKEE (reference sequence). CDR3 size: 16 residues. V lost 2 bases and J 4 bases, leaving 17 bases between the germline ends.

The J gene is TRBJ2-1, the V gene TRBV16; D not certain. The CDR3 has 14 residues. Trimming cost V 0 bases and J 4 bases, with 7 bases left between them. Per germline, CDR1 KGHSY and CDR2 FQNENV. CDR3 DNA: TGTGCCAGCAGCCAATCAGCCAGTTACAATGAGCAGTTCTTC. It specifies CASSQSASYNEQFF.

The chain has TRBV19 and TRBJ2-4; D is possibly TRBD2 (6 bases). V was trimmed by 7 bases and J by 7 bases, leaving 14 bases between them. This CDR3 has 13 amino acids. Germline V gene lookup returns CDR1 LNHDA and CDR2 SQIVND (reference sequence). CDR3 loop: CASNPRGANIQYF. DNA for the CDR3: TGTGCCAGTAACCCCCGCGGGGCGAACATTCAGTACTTC.

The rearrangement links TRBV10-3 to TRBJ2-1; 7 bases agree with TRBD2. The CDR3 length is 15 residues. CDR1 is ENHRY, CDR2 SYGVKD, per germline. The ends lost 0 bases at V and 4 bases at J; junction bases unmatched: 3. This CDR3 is CAISESREGYNEQFF. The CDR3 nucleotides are TGTGCCATCAGTGAGTCCAGGGAGGGTTACAATGAGCAGTTCTTC.

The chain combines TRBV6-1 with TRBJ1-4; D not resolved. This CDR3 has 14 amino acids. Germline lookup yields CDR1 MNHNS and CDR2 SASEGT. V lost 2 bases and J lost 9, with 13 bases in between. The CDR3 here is CASSEFGLMKKLFF. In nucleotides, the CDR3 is TGTGCCAGCAGTGAATTTGGCCTCATGAAAAAACTGTTTTTT.

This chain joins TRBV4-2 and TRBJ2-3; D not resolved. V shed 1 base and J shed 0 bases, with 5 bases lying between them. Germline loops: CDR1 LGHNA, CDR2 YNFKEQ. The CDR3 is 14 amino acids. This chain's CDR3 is CASSQGYSTDTQYF. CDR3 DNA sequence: TGTGCCAGCAGCCAAGGGTATAGCACAGATACGCAGTATTTT.

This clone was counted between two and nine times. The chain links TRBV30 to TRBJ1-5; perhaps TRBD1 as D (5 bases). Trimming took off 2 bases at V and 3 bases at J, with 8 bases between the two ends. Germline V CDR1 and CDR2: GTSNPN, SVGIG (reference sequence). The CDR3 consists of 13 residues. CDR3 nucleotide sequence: TGTGCCTGGAGTCGACAGTACAATCAGCCCCAGCATTTT. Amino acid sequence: CAWSRQYNQPQHF.

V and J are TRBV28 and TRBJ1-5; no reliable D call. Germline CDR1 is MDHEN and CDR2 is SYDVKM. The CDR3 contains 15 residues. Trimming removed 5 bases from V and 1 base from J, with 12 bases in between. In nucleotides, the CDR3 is TGTGCCAGCAGTCCTGTGGGAGAAAGCAATCAGCCCCAGCATTTT. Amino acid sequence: CASSPVGESNQPQHF.

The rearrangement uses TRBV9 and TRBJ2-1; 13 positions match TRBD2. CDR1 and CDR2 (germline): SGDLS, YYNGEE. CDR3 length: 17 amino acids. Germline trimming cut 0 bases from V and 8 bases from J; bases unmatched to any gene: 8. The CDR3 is CASSVGALAGGQDEQFF. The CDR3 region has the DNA TGTGCCAGCAGCGTAGGCGCACTAGCGGGAGGGCAGGATGAGCAGTTCTTC.

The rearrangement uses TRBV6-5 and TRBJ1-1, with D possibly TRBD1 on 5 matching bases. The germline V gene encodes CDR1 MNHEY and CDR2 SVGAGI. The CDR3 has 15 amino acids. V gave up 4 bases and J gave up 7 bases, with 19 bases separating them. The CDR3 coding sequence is TGTGCCAGCAGTTCTACCGGAGGGGCGATTCTTGAAGCTTTCTTT. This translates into CASSSTGGAILEAFF.

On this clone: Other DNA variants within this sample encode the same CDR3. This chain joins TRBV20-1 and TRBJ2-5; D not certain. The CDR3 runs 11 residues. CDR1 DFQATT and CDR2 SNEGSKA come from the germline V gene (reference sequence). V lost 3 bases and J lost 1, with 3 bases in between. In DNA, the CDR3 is TGCAGTGCTAGCACCCAAGAGACCCAGTACTTC. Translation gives CSASTQETQYF.

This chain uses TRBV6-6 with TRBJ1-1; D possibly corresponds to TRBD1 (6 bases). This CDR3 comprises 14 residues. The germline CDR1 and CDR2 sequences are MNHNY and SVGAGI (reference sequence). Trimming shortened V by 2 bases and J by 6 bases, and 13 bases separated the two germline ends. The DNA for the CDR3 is TGTGCCAGCAGTTACAGGTCTAAGGGGGCTGAAGCTTTCTTT. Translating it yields CASSYRSKGAEAFF.

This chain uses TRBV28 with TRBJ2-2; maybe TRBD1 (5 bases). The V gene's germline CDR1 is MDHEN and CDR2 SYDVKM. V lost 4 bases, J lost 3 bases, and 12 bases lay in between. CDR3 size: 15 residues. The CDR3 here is CASSSLRGYTGELFF. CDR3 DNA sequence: TGTGCCAGCAGTTCCCTAAGGGGTTACACCGGGGAGCTGTTTTTT.

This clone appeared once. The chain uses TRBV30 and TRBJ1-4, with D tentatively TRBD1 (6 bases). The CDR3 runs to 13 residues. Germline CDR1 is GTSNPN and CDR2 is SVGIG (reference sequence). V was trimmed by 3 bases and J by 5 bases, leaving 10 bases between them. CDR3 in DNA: TGTGCCTGGAGCGGGGACATAAATGAAAAACTGTTTTTT. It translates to CAWSGDINEKLFF.

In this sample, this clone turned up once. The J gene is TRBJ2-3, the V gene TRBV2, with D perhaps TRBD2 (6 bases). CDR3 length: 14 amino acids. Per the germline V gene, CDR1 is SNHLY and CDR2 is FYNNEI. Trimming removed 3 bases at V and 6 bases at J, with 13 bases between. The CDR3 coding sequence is TGTGCCAGCAGTGAGGGCGGGACTTTGGATACGCAGTATTTT. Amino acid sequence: CASSEGGTLDTQYF.

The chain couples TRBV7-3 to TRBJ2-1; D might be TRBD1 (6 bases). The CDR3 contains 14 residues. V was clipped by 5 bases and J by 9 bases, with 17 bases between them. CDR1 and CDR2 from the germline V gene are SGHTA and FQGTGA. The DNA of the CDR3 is TGTGCCAGCAGCCCAGGGGCATTTGAGGGTGAGCAGTTCTTC. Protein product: CASSPGAFEGEQFF.

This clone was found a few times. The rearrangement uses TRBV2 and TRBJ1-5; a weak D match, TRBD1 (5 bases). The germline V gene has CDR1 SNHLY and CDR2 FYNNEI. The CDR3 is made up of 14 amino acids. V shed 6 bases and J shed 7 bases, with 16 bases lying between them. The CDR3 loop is CASSLLGREQPQHF. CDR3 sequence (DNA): TGTGCCAGCAGCCTCCTGGGGCGAGAACAGCCCCAGCATTTT. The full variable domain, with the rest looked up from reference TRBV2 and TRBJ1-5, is EPEVTQTPSHQVTQMGQEVILRCVPISNHLYFYWYRQILGQKVEFLVSFYNNEISEKSEIFDDQFSVERPDGSNFTLKIRSTKLEDSAMYFCASSLLGREQPQHFGDGTRLSIL.